This TCR beta chain was sequenced in a study of immune evolution from preneoplasia to lung adenocarcinoma. Findings and caveats of the study: Clonality was highest in normal lung, lower in later-stage lesions apparently. From normal lung to invasive adenocarcinoma, top clone frequencies appeared to decrease.

The data were produced by immunoSEQ multiplex PCR, yet TCRdb's version contains in-frame clones alone and is incomplete. The table shows just under 2,500 clones, with 80% to 85% occurring only once. About this clone itself: Its target is unknown.

The germline V gene has CDR1 MDHEN and CDR2 SYDVKM. The length of the CDR3 is 13 residues. The ends were cut back, 5 bases at V and 7 bases at J, with 15 bases in the middle. H&E slides confirmed each diagnosis, reviewed by two pathologists independently. This chain uses TRBV28 with TRBJ2-7; D uncertain. The TCR was taken from a person aged 55-80 years with invasive lung adenocarcinoma. The sequencing sample was made of FFPE invasive lung adenocarcinoma tissue. For the CDR3, the DNA is TGTGCCAGCAGTCCAGGTTTCGGAATTGAGCAGTACTTC. Encoded protein: CASSPGFGIEQYF.